This paragraph reports one T cell receptor (beta chain). The antigen is unknown. CDR1 is SNHLY, CDR2 FYNNEI, per germline. The CDR3 spans 13 residues. V lost 6 bases to trimming and J lost 6 bases, with 14 bases between them. The data originate from a study of cytomegalovirus exposure and HLA in healthy donors. Study observations and caveats: Trimming of TCR beta V- and J-genes showed a link, identified in a later analysis, to a missense DCLRE1C variant.

PCR was performed using 60 Vbeta and 13 Jbeta primers. This table comes from immunoSEQ multiplex PCR, and its TCRdb copy is limited to in-frame clones, with some not included. The table shows 140,000 to 150,000 clones, with approximately 82% occurring only once. This sequence joins TRBV2 and TRBJ1-2; D ambiguous. The origin of this receptor is a woman aged 55-70 years in good health and CMV-seropositive. Material: PBMCs. The CDR3 loop reads CASRIGVSDGYTF. The CDR3 DNA follows: TGTGCCAGCAGGATTGGTGTTTCAGATGGCTACACCTTC.